This TCR beta chain was found in a study of response to subunit inactivated influenza vaccine. Trimming took 2 bases from V and 8 from J, leaving 13 bases between them. Germline CDR1 is SNHLY and CDR2 is FYNNEI. The CDR3 runs to 14 residues. TCRdb fed the RT-PCR reads into MiXCR, producing one record per CDR3 protein. The table shows around 480,000 distinct CDR3 sequences, with about 17% occurring only once. Findings and limits, study-wide: That few new T cells are recruited by each seasonal influenza vaccination was the authors' suggestion.

This clonotype has more than one count but fewer than ten. Its antigen is still unknown. The origin of this receptor is a man between 50 and 70 years old who received an inactivated influenza vaccine. Sequences were derived from CD4+ T cells sorted from PBMCs, sampled around 25 months after vaccination. The chain joins TRBV2 to TRBJ2-1, with a tentative D call TRBD1 (5 bases). The CDR3 sequence: CASSESPGMDEQFF. CDR3 DNA sequence: TGTGCCAGCAGTGAAAGTCCAGGGATGGATGAGCAGTTCTTC. The full variable domain, completed using reference TRBV2 and TRBJ2-1, is EPEVTQTPSHQVTQMGQEVILRCVPISNHLYFYWYRQILGQKVEFLVSFYNNEISEKSEIFDDQFSVERPDGSNFTLKIRSTKLEDSAMYFCASSESPGMDEQFFGPGTRLTVL.